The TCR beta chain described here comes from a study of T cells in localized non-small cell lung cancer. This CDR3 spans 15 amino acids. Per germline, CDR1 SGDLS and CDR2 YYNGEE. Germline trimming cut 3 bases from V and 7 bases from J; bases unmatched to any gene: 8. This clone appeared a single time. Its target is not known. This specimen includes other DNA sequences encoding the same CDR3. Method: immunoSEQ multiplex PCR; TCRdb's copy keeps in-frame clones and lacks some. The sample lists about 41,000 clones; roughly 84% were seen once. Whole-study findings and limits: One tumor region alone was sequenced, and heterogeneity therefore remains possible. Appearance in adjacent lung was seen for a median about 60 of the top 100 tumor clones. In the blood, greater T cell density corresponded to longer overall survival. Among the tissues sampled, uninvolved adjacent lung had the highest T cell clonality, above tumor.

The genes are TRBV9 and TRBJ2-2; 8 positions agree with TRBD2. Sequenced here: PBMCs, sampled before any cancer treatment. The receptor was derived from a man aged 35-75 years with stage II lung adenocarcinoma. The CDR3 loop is CASSAGLARNGELFF. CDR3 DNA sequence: TGTGCCAGCAGCGCTGGACTAGCTCGGAACGGGGAGCTGTTTTTT.